A selection of T cell receptor beta chains follows, all from one sample in a study of cytomegalovirus exposure and HLA in healthy donors. Clones were sequenced by immunoSEQ multiplex PCR, and TCRdb holds only the in-frame ones, with some missing. Among hundreds of thousands of clones listed, 80% to 85% were seen once. The sequencing input was PBMCs. The receptor set was obtained from a boy between 2 and 10 years old in good health and CMV-seronegative. Both conserved end residues are part of each CDR3. Each record gives: V gene, D gene, CDR3 length, J gene, clone size, CDR3 protein, CDR3 DNA. D genes are given only for firm matches. Part of the rows lack a size; the others show once, few, many or a class for expanded clones.

V gene: TRBV7-9; D gene: -; CDR3 length: 14; J gene: TRBJ2-5; clone size: once; CDR3 protein: CASRADTSGETQYF; CDR3 DNA: TGTGCCAGCAGGGCGGACACTTCTGGAGAGACCCAGTACTTC
V gene: TRBV10-2; D gene: TRBD1; CDR3 length: 13; J gene: TRBJ2-7; clone size: -; CDR3 protein: CASRDRLSYEQYF; CDR3 DNA: TGCGCCAGCCGGGACAGGTTGTCCTACGAGCAGTACTTC
V gene: TRBV10-2; D gene: -; CDR3 length: 13; J gene: TRBJ2-1; clone size: -; CDR3 protein: CASSRYKYNEQFF; CDR3 DNA: TGCGCCAGCAGCAGGTACAAGTACAATGAGCAGTTCTTC
V gene: TRBV30; D gene: TRBD1; CDR3 length: 14; J gene: TRBJ1-1; clone size: -; CDR3 protein: CAWSEGGGLMGAFF; CDR3 DNA: TGTGCCTGGAGTGAAGGGGGCGGGCTAATGGGAGCTTTCTTT
V gene: TRBV5-1; D gene: -; CDR3 length: 15; J gene: TRBJ2-5; clone size: -; CDR3 protein: CASSLGYRVQETQYF; CDR3 DNA: TGCGCCAGCAGCTTGGGCTACAGGGTACAAGAGACCCAGTACTTC
V gene: TRBV4-1; D gene: TRBD2; CDR3 length: 17; J gene: TRBJ2-3; clone size: few; CDR3 protein: CASSQEGRSGSGDTQYF; CDR3 DNA: TGCGCCAGCAGCCAAGAGGGGCGGAGCGGGAGTGGAGATACGCAGTATTTT
V gene: TRBV28; D gene: TRBD2; CDR3 length: 14; J gene: TRBJ2-7; clone size: -; CDR3 protein: CASSFFAGGMEQYF; CDR3 DNA: TGTGCCAGCAGTTTCTTTGCGGGGGGGATGGAGCAGTACTTC
V gene: TRBV7-3; D gene: -; CDR3 length: 13; J gene: TRBJ2-1; clone size: -; CDR3 protein: CASSFRLDNEQFF; CDR3 DNA: TGTGCCAGCAGCTTCCGACTCGACAATGAGCAGTTCTTC
V gene: TRBV30; D gene: TRBD2; CDR3 length: 16; J gene: TRBJ2-1; clone size: once; CDR3 protein: CAWSGLTSGALNEQFF; CDR3 DNA: TGTGCCTGGAGTGGACTGACTAGCGGCGCCCTCAATGAGCAGTTCTTC
V gene: TRBV13; D gene: TRBD2; CDR3 length: 15; J gene: TRBJ2-3; clone size: -; CDR3 protein: CASSLGGLATDTQYF; CDR3 DNA: TGTGCCAGCAGCTTAGGGGGACTAGCGACAGATACGCAGTATTTT
V gene: TRBV19; D gene: -; CDR3 length: 14; J gene: TRBJ2-5; clone size: -; CDR3 protein: CASSITLIQETQYF; CDR3 DNA: TGTGCCAGTAGTATCACACTAATCCAAGAGACCCAGTACTTC
V gene: TRBV14; D gene: TRBD1; CDR3 length: 12; J gene: TRBJ1-1; clone size: -; CDR3 protein: CASSQDRVVTFF; CDR3 DNA: TGTGCCAGCAGTCAGGACAGGGTGGTAACTTTCTTT
V gene: TRBV11-2; D gene: -; CDR3 length: 14; J gene: TRBJ2-1; clone size: -; CDR3 protein: CASSSYRGLNEQFF; CDR3 DNA: TGTGCCAGCAGCTCCTATCGGGGGTTAAATGAGCAGTTCTTC
V gene: TRBV19; D gene: TRBD1; CDR3 length: 16; J gene: TRBJ1-2; clone size: -; CDR3 protein: CASSIEGQGADYGYTF; CDR3 DNA: TGTGCCAGTAGTATAGAGGGACAGGGGGCGGACTATGGCTACACCTTC
V gene: TRBV11-2; D gene: -; CDR3 length: 11; J gene: TRBJ2-7; clone size: -; CDR3 protein: CASSHSYEQYF; CDR3 DNA: TGTGCCAGCAGCCACTCCTACGAGCAGTACTTC
V gene: TRBV7-9; D gene: TRBD2; CDR3 length: 16; J gene: TRBJ2-1; clone size: -; CDR3 protein: CASSPRLAGVSNEQFF; CDR3 DNA: TGTGCCAGCAGCCCCCGACTAGCGGGAGTGTCCAATGAGCAGTTCTTC
V gene: TRBV9; D gene: -; CDR3 length: 15; J gene: TRBJ1-2; clone size: -; CDR3 protein: CASSVEVDRGYGYTF; CDR3 DNA: TGTGCCAGCAGCGTAGAGGTTGATAGGGGCTATGGCTACACCTTC
V gene: TRBV7-9; D gene: -; CDR3 length: 14; J gene: TRBJ2-5; clone size: -; CDR3 protein: CASSLAGGDETQYF; CDR3 DNA: TGTGCCAGCAGCTTAGCAGGGGGGGACGAGACCCAGTACTTC
V gene: TRBV9; D gene: -; CDR3 length: 16; J gene: TRBJ2-2; clone size: -; CDR3 protein: CASSVGVGANTGELFF; CDR3 DNA: TGTGCCAGCAGCGTAGGAGTCGGAGCGAACACCGGGGAGCTGTTTTTT
V gene: TRBV2; D gene: -; CDR3 length: 12; J gene: TRBJ1-1; clone size: -; CDR3 protein: CASSLSGKPAFF; CDR3 DNA: TGTGCCAGCAGTCTATCGGGGAAACCGGCTTTCTTT
V gene: TRBV6-1; D gene: -; CDR3 length: 15; J gene: TRBJ2-3; clone size: -; CDR3 protein: CASSDGVGGTDTQYF; CDR3 DNA: TGTGCCAGCAGTGATGGGGTGGGAGGCACAGATACGCAGTATTTT
V gene: TRBV7-2; D gene: -; CDR3 length: 14; J gene: TRBJ1-4; clone size: -; CDR3 protein: CASSRSREGEKLFF; CDR3 DNA: TGTGCCAGCAGCCGGAGTCGGGAGGGGGAAAAACTGTTTTTT
V gene: TRBV28; D gene: TRBD2; CDR3 length: 19; J gene: TRBJ2-5; clone size: -; CDR3 protein: CASSVSSSGRALERETQYF; CDR3 DNA: TGTGCCAGCAGTGTCTCCTCTAGCGGGAGGGCCTTGGAGCGAGAGACCCAGTACTTC
V gene: TRBV7-6; D gene: TRBD1; CDR3 length: 15; J gene: TRBJ1-1; clone size: few; CDR3 protein: CASSPRTGLNTEAFF; CDR3 DNA: TGTGCCAGCAGCCCTCGGACAGGATTGAACACTGAAGCTTTCTTT
V gene: TRBV7-2; D gene: -; CDR3 length: 14; J gene: TRBJ2-7; clone size: -; CDR3 protein: CASSFSTSSYEQYF; CDR3 DNA: TGTGCCAGCAGCTTTTCAACTAGCTCCTACGAGCAGTACTTC
V gene: TRBV5-1; D gene: -; CDR3 length: 14; J gene: TRBJ2-2; clone size: -; CDR3 protein: CASSSKQGAGELFF; CDR3 DNA: TGCGCCAGCAGCAGCAAACAGGGAGCCGGGGAGCTGTTTTTT